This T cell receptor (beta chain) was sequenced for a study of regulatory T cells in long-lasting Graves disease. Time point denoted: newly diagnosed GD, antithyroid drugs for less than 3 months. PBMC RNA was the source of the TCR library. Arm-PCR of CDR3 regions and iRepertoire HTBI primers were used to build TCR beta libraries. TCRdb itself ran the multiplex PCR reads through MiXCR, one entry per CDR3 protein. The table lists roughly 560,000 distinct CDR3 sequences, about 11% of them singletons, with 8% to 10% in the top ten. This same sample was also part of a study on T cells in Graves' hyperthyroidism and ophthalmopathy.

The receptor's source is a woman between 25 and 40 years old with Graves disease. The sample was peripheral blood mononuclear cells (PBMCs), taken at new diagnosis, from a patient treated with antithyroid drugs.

The CDR3 nucleotides are TGCAGTGCTAGGGTGGGGGGGAATAATTCACCCCTCCACTTT. Protein: CSARVGGNNSPLHF. The rearrangement uses TRBV20-1 and TRBJ1-6, with D perhaps matching TRBD1 (5 bases). There are 14 residues in the CDR3. V was trimmed by 3 bases and J by 5 bases, leaving 11 bases between them. Per the germline V gene, CDR1 is DFQATT and CDR2 is SNEGSKA (reference sequence).